The 27 T cell receptor beta chains in this list originate from one sample, sequenced in a study of T cell changes during pregnancy in multiple sclerosis (dated by TCRdb to about 2019). Library construction relied on the immunoSEQ multiplex PCR assay. Here the immuneACCESS table is served through TCRdb, limited to in-frame sequences with V and J called. Missing clones are a known gap in these copies; in checked studies unresolved V genes cover under half, and the rest lacks a known reason. The sample table holds about 44,000 clones, of which more than 75% were seen once. The top ten clonotypes cover about 6.3% of the sample. The sequences come from CD8+ T cells from peripheral blood mononuclear cells, collected after pregnancy. These receptors were collected from a female donor in good health, enrolled as a control in a pregnancy study.

There are many counts of this clone. The genes are TRBV4-3 and TRBJ1-4; possible D gene TRBD1, 6 bases. V was trimmed by 4 bases and J by 8 bases, leaving 17 bases between them. The CDR3 is 15 amino acids. Germline loops: CDR1 LGHNA, CDR2 YSLEER. In DNA, the CDR3 is TGCGCCAGCAGCCCAAGGGGGGGGGTTCGGGAAAAACTGTTTTTT. It codes for CASSPRGGVREKLFF.

This clone is termed large. The genes are TRBV7-9 and TRBJ2-5; the D gene is possibly TRBD2 (5 bases). This CDR3 region has 15 residues. Germline CDR1 SEHNR, CDR2 FQNEAQ (reference sequence). Trimming cost V 2 bases and J 0 bases, with 10 bases left between them. CDR3 sequence: CASSLSGGNQETQYF. The DNA for the CDR3 is TGTGCCAGCAGCTTAAGTGGAGGCAACCAAGAGACCCAGTACTTC.

V and J are TRBV7-8 and TRBJ2-5; a possible D gene is TRBD2 (6 bases). The CDR3 contains 16 residues. CDR1 SGHVS and CDR2 FQNEAQ come from the germline V gene. Trimming shortened V by 5 bases and J by 5 bases, and 21 bases separated the two germline ends. CDR3 bases: TGTGCCAGCAGCACGCACATTTCGGGGGAGTTTGAGACCCAGTACTTC. Protein sequence: CASSTHISGEFETQYF.

This clone was seen only once. The chain links TRBV6-5 to TRBJ2-2; D is unresolved. Germline values: CDR1 MNHEY, CDR2 SVGAGI. With 0 bases removed from V and 2 bases from J, the gap between germline ends came to 4 bases. The CDR3 runs 14 residues. The CDR3 nucleotides read TGTGCCAGCAGTTACTCGACTAACACCGGGGAGCTGTTTTTT. Its translation: CASSYSTNTGELFF.

J is TRBJ2-1 and V is TRBV27; TRBD1 aligns across 7 bases. Germline values: CDR1 MNHEY, CDR2 SMNVEV (reference sequence). The CDR3 consists of 14 residues. V lost 3 bases to trimming and J lost 7 bases; unmatched junction nucleotides: 6. CDR3 protein: CASSLIQGRNEQFF. CDR3 coding DNA: TGTGCCAGCAGTTTGATACAGGGGCGGAATGAGCAGTTCTTC.

This chain connects TRBV4-3 to TRBJ1-5; D is perhaps TRBD1 (6 bases). The CDR3 extends over 14 amino acids. The V gene's germline CDR1 is LGHNA and CDR2 YSLEER. The ends were cut back, 4 bases at V and 4 bases at J, with 11 bases in the middle. The CDR3 coding sequence is TGCGCCAGCAGCCGGATGACAGGAAATCAGCCCCAGCATTTT. Translation gives CASSRMTGNQPQHF.

The gene calls are TRBV13 and TRBJ1-1; D unclear. Germline CDR1 PRHDT, CDR2 FYEKMQ (reference sequence). Trimming pared 0 bases from V and 4 bases from J, leaving 12 bases between. The length of the CDR3 is 15 residues. The CDR3 reads CASSLGRGGGTEAFF. Here the CDR3 DNA reads TGTGCCAGCAGCTTAGGGCGGGGTGGAGGCACTGAAGCTTTCTTT.

The chain carries TRBV11-2 and TRBJ2-1; 8 bases map to TRBD2. Germline CDR1 is SGHAT and CDR2 is FQNNGV. The junction had 11 bases not matched to a gene; V was cut back by 4 bases and J by 6 bases. The CDR3 consists of 16 residues. CDR3 sequence reads: CASSSLRGGVSNEQFF. CDR3 nucleotides: TGTGCCAGCAGCTCACTCCGGGGGGGCGTCTCCAATGAGCAGTTCTTC.

J is TRBJ2-5 and V is TRBV5-4; 9 positions match TRBD1. CDR1 and CDR2 (germline): SGHNT, YYREEE (reference sequence). This CDR3 has 14 amino acids. V gave up 0 bases and J gave up 3 bases; unmatched junction bases: 0. The CDR3 coding sequence is TGTGCCAGCAGCTTGGGGGACAGGGAAGAGACCCAGTACTTC. It codes for CASSLGDREETQYF.

This chain uses TRBV25-1 with TRBJ2-5, with 7 nucleotides matching TRBD1. Per germline, CDR1 MGHDK and CDR2 SYGVNS. V lost 4 bases, J lost 2 bases, and 7 bases stayed unmatched. The CDR3 runs to 15 residues. The DNA for the CDR3 is TGTGCCAGCAGTGTCCTAGGACAGGAACAAGAGACCCAGTACTTC. Its translation is CASSVLGQEQETQYF.

The rearrangement joins TRBV27 to TRBJ2-5; D unclear. Trimming took off 6 bases at V and 7 bases at J, with 15 bases between the two ends. This CDR3 region has 13 residues. From germline, CDR1 is MNHEY and CDR2 SMNVEV (reference sequence). The CDR3, as DNA: TGTGCCAGCAGCCTTACCCCTCCCAGGACCCAGTACTTC. Encoded protein: CASSLTPPRTQYF.

The V and J genes are TRBV5-6 and TRBJ1-1, with TRBD1 identical over 7 bases. Trimming cost V 0 bases and J 2 bases; bases outside gene matches: 7. This CDR3 comprises 16 residues. Germline V gives CDR1 SGHDT, CDR2 YYEEEE. The CDR3 is CASSLAWDSLNTEAFF. CDR3 nucleotides: TGTGCCAGCAGCTTGGCGTGGGACAGCCTAAACACTGAAGCTTTCTTT.

The V and J genes are TRBV7-9 and TRBJ2-1, with TRBD1 matching over 8 bases. Per the germline V gene, CDR1 is SEHNR and CDR2 is FQNEAQ (reference sequence). Trimming removed 4 bases from V and 5 bases from J; junction bases left unmatched: 10. This CDR3 is 16 amino acids long. The CDR3 sequence is CASSSPDRGANNEQFF. The CDR3 bases are TGTGCCAGCAGCTCGCCAGACAGGGGCGCTAACAATGAGCAGTTCTTC.

Only one count was recorded for this clone. J is TRBJ1-3 and V is TRBV9; 10 bases map to TRBD1. Germline values: CDR1 SGDLS, CDR2 YYNGEE. The V segment lost 3 bases and the J segment 2 bases; nucleotides outside the gene matches: 14. The CDR3 runs to 19 residues. The CDR3 region is CASSGVGTGVPGPGNTIYF. The CDR3 region has the DNA TGTGCCAGCAGCGGGGTTGGGACAGGGGTCCCAGGCCCTGGAAACACCATATATTTT.

This chain's CDR3 is CASSPGTSGETQYF. In DNA form, the CDR3 reads TGTGCCAGCAGCCCAGGGACTAGCGGGGAGACCCAGTACTTC. This chain links TRBV7-3 with TRBJ2-5; the match to TRBD2 covers 12 bases. This CDR3 is 14 amino acids long. The germline V gene encodes CDR1 SGHTA and CDR2 FQGTGA. Losses at the gene ends were 5 bases for V and 5 bases for J; bases not matched to a gene: 3.

The chain carries TRBV4-3 and TRBJ1-2, with D hard to call. The CDR3 length is 15 residues. Trimming left V 0 bases short and J 6 bases short, with 14 bases between. The germline V gene encodes CDR1 LGHNA and CDR2 YSLEER. The CDR3 DNA sequence: TGCGCCAGCAGCCAAGATACAAGCTGGGCTAATGGCTACACCTTC. Translated, it gives CASSQDTSWANGYTF.

CDR3 sequence reads: CASLYGNTIYF. CDR3 in DNA: TGTGCGAGTTTGTATGGAAACACCATATATTTT. The chain uses TRBV28 and TRBJ1-3; unclear D gene. The CDR3 is 11 residues long. CDR1 and CDR2 from the germline V gene are MDHEN and SYDVKM.

The chain carries TRBV5-1 and TRBJ2-2; TRBD1 matches at 11 bases. The CDR3 consists of 15 residues. The germline V gene encodes CDR1 SGHRS and CDR2 YFSETQ. The V segment lost 3 bases and the J segment 7 bases; nucleotides outside the gene matches: 5. The CDR3 spells CASSWTGGAIGELFF. In DNA form, the CDR3 reads TGCGCCAGCAGCTGGACAGGGGGCGCGATCGGGGAGCTGTTTTTT.

This sequence joins TRBV4-3 and TRBJ1-1, with a possible D match to TRBD1 (6 bases). Germline V lookup: CDR1 LGHNA, CDR2 YSLEER. The V and J ends lost 3 bases and 3 bases respectively, with 14 bases between them. CDR3 length: 15 residues. CDR3 protein: CASSQDWAGDTEAFF. The DNA of the CDR3 is TGCGCCAGCAGCCAGGATTGGGCAGGGGACACTGAAGCTTTCTTT.

In this sample, this clone turned up once. The chain uses TRBV5-1 and TRBJ2-7; 10 bases match TRBD2. This CDR3 has 14 residues. Trimming at V came to 5 bases and at J to 3 bases, leaving 5 bases not matched to a gene. Germline V gene sequence: CDR1 SGHRS, CDR2 YFSETQ. CDR3 DNA sequence: TGCGCCAGCAGTTTCACTAGCGGGGTCTACGAGCAGTACTTC. Its protein is CASSFTSGVYEQYF.

The rearrangement uses TRBV10-3 and TRBJ2-1, with 7 bases aligning to TRBD1. Germline V gene sequence: CDR1 ENHRY, CDR2 SYGVKD. V trimming: 7 bases; J trimming: 4 bases; junction bases outside the gene matches: 7. The CDR3 loop spans 14 amino acids. This CDR3 is CAIMGTVPYNEQFF. In DNA form, the CDR3 reads TGTGCCATCATGGGGACAGTCCCATACAATGAGCAGTTCTTC.

Many counts were recorded for this clone. The J gene is TRBJ1-2, the V gene TRBV27, with D unresolved. The CDR3 loop spans 15 amino acids. The germline CDR1 and CDR2 sequences are MNHEY and SMNVEV (reference sequence). Deletions cut 2 bases from V and 6 bases from J, with 16 bases between. Written as DNA, the CDR3 is TGTGCCAGCAGTTTAAGAACAGATCTTCGCCATGGCTACACCTTC. Translated: CASSLRTDLRHGYTF.

This chain joins TRBV7-9 and TRBJ2-7; D is unclear. Trimming removed 5 bases from V and 1 base from J, with 15 bases in between. The CDR3 consists of 15 residues. The germline V gene has CDR1 SEHNR and CDR2 FQNEAQ (reference sequence). CDR3 sequence reads: CASSPPQFESYEQYF. The CDR3 DNA reads TGTGCCAGCAGCCCTCCGCAATTTGAGTCCTACGAGCAGTACTTC. Based on the CDR3 plus reference TRBV7-9 and TRBJ2-7, the full variable domain is DTGVSQNPRHKITKRGQNVTFRCDPISEHNRLYWYRQTLGQGPEFLTYFQNEAQLEKSRLLSDRFSAERPKGSFSTLEIQRTEQGDSAMYLCASSPPQFESYEQYFGPGTRLTVT.

With regard to this clone: This likely comes from a read error, as the CDR3 has no conserved phenylalanine or tryptophan at its end. It is unclear where the CDR3 begins or ends on the DNA, so no DNA is shown, and the CDR3 is as TCRdb lists it. The chain joins TRBV7-7 to TRBJ1-2. The CDR3 spans 9 amino acids, including both terminal residues. Germline CDR1 and CDR2: SSHAT and FNYEAQ (reference sequence). CDR3 loop: CASSRGGWV.

V and J are TRBV7-3 and TRBJ2-2; tentative D call: TRBD2 (6 bases). CDR3 length equals 13 residues. V was shortened by 3 bases and J by 6 bases, with 8 bases between the two germline ends. Germline loops: CDR1 SGHTA, CDR2 FQGTGA. The CDR3 region has the DNA TGTGCCAGCAGCTTCAGGGAGGCCGGGGAGCTGTTTTTT. It codes for CASSFREAGELFF. Full variable domain (outside the CDR3, taken from reference TRBV7-3 and TRBJ2-2): GAGVSQTPSNKVTEKGKYVELRCDPISGHTALYWYRQSLGQGPEFLIYFQGTGAADDSGLPNDRFFAVRPEGSVSTLKIQRTERGDSAVYLCASSFREAGELFFGEGSRLTVL.

This chain uses TRBV28 with TRBJ2-7, with a possible D match to TRBD1 (6 bases). Germline assignment: CDR1 MDHEN and CDR2 SYDVKM. There are 15 residues in the CDR3. The V gene lost 7 bases and the J gene lost 3 bases, with 19 bases spanning the gap. The CDR3 spells CASTSNREKGYEQYF. DNA for the CDR3: TGTGCCAGCACCTCAAACAGGGAAAAGGGCTACGAGCAGTACTTC.

This clone came up a few times. The chain carries TRBV21-1 and TRBJ1-1. TRBV21-1 is reported as a pseudogene. The CDR3 sequence is 14 residues long. The CDR3 loop is CASSGGKENTEAFF. Here the CDR3 DNA reads TGTGCCAGCAGCGGGGGGAAGGAGAACACTGAAGCTTTCTTT.